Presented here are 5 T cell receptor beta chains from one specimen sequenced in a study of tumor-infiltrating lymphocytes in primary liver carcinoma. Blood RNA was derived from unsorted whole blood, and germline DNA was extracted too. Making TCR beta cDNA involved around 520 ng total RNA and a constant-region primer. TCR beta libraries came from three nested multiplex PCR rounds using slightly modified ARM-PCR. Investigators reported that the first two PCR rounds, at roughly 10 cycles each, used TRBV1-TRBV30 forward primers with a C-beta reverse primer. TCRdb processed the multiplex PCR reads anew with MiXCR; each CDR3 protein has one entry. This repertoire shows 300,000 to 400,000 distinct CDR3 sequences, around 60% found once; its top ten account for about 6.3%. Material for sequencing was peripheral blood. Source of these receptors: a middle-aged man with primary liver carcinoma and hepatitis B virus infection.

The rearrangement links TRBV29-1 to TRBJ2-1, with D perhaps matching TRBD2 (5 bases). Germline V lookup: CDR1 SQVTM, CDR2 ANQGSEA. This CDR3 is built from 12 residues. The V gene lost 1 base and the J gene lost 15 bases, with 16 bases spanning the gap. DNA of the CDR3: TGCAGCGTTGAAGCCATCGGGGTTATAAGGTTCTTC. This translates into CSVEAIGVIRFF.

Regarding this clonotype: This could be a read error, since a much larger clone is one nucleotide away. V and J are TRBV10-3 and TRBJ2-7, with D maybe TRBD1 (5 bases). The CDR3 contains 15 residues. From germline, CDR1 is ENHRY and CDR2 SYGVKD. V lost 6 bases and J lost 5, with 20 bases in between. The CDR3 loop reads CAIRLDWGGGDEQYF. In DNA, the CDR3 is TGTGCCATCAGACTGGATTGGGGCGGCGGCGACGAGCAGTACTTC.

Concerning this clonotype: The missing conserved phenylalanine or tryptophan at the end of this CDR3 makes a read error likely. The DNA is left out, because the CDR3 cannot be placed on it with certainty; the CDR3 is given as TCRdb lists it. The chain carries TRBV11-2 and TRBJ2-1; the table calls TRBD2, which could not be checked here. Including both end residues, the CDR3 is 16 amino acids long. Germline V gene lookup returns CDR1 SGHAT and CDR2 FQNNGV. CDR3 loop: CASSLADSSSYNEQSL.

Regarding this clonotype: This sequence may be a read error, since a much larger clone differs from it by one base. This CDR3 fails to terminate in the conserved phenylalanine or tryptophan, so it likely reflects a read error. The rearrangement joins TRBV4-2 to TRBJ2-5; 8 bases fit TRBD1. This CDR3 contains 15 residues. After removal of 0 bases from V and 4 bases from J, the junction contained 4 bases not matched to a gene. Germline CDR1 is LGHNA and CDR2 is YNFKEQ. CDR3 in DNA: TGTGCCAGCAGCCAAGATCGAGACAGGGGAGAGACCCAGTACATC. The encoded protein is CASSQDRDRGETQYI.

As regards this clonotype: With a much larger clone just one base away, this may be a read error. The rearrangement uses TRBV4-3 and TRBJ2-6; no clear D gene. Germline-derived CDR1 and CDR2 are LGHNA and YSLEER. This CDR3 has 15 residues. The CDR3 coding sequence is TGCGCCAGCAGCCAAGAGTTAACTGGGGTCAACGTCCTGACTTTC. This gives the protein CASSQELTGVNVLTF.